A selection of T cell receptor beta chains follows, all from one sample in a study of blood T cells in healthy people across ages. TCRdb re-called the 5' RACE reads with MiXCR, one entry per CDR3 protein. The sample lists fewer than 900,000 distinct CDR3 sequences, more than 40% occurring once. Sequences were obtained from blood. These TCRs come from a woman aged 55-69 years in good health. Both conserved end residues are part of each CDR3. The D gene is left open where the match is weak. Clone size, where shown, is once, few, many, or a class for clones that have expanded.

v_gene	j_gene	d_gene	abundance	CDR3nt	CDR3aa
TRBV24-1	TRBJ2-3	.	.	TGTGCCACCAGCGGCGGAGGGAAGGGGACAGATACGCAGTATTTT	CATSGGGKGTDTQYF
TRBV20-1	TRBJ2-5	TRBD2	.	TGCAGTGCTCGCTGGACTAGCGGGCGGCAAGAGACCCAGTACTTC	CSARWTSGRQETQYF
TRBV28	TRBJ2-1	.	.	TGTGCCAGCAGCGGCGGGTCGATTTCTTACGAGCAGTTCTTC	CASSGGSISYEQFF
TRBV2	TRBJ2-1	TRBD2	few	TGTGCCAGCAGTGAGCTTCTAGCGGGAATAAATGAGCAGTTCTTC	CASSELLAGINEQFF
TRBV10-3	TRBJ2-5	.	.	TGTGCCATCAGTGCGCAGGTGGAAGAGACCCAGTACTTC	CAISAQVEETQYF
TRBV28	TRBJ2-3	TRBD1	.	TGTGCCAGCAGTTTATATACAGGGGGCGCGTCGCAGTATTTT	CASSLYTGGASQYF
TRBV20-1	TRBJ1-1	.	few	TGCAGTGCAATACAGGTGAACACTGAAGCTTTCTTT	CSAIQVNTEAFF
TRBV10-3	TRBJ2-6	.	many	TGTGCCATCAGTGATGGGACCCGAGGCTCTGGGGCCAACGTCCTGACTTTC	CAISDGTRGSGANVLTF
TRBV2	TRBJ2-7	.	.	TGTGCCAGCAGGGAACAGGTTAGCCCCTACGAGCAGTACTTC	CASREQVSPYEQYF
TRBV4-2	TRBJ2-5	.	.	TGTGCCAGCAGCCTAAGCGCGTCGGCGGGGGCGTCAGAGACCCAGTACTTC	CASSLSASAGASETQYF
TRBV12-3/TRBV12-4	TRBJ1-4	.	few	TGTGCCAGCAGTTTGGGCCTAATTAATGAAAAACTGTTTTTT	CASSLGLINEKLFF
TRBV9	TRBJ2-5	TRBD2	few	TGTGCCAGCAGCCCCCGGGGACTAGCTAACGAAGAGACCCAGTACTTC	CASSPRGLANEETQYF
TRBV5-1	TRBJ2-5	TRBD1	.	TGCGCCAGCAGCTTAACCTCTACAGGGGTAGGATTTGACAATGAGCAGTACTTC	CASSLTSTGVGFDNEQYF
TRBV20-1	TRBJ2-7	TRBD2	.	TGCAGTGTGTCCGGGGGGTCTTCCTACGAGCAGTACTTC	CSVSGGSSYEQYF
TRBV4-2	TRBJ1-1	.	.	TGTGCCAGCAGCTACACCGCGACCGGGAAAAAGGCTGAAGCTTTCTTT	CASSYTATGKKAEAFF
TRBV7-2	TRBJ2-3	.	many	TGTGCCAGCAGCATAGGGGGGACATCTCGGCATACGCAGTATTTT	CASSIGGTSRHTQYF
TRBV5-5	TRBJ2-1	TRBD1	few	TGTGCCAGCAGCTTACAGGGGGAGAGGTACAATGAGCAGTTCTTC	CASSLQGERYNEQFF
TRBV5-1	TRBJ2-1	.	.	TGCGCCAGCAGCTTGGGGATGAGGTCCGATGAGCAGTTCTTC	CASSLGMRSDEQFF
TRBV28	TRBJ1-1	TRBD1	.	TGTGCCAGCAGTCAGGGACAGGGGAGGGACACTGAAGCTTTCTTT	CASSQGQGRDTEAFF
TRBV4-2	TRBJ2-3	.	.	TGTGCCAGCAGCCCCGCCCCTGGCGGGGCCCAAGGAGATACGCAGTATTTT	CASSPAPGGAQGDTQYF
TRBV6-2/TRBV6-3	TRBJ1-1	.	.	TGTACCAGCAGAAAACAGGGAACGGACACTGAAGCTTTCTTT	CTSRKQGTDTEAFF
TRBV5-5	TRBJ2-6	.	few	TGTGCCAGCAGCGCCACAGGTCGTGGGGCCAACGTCCTGACTTTC	CASSATGRGANVLTF
TRBV6-6	TRBJ1-2	.	few	TGTGCCAGCAGTTACCCACCCGGGACGGTCTATGGCTACACCTTC	CASSYPPGTVYGYTF
TRBV10-2	TRBJ2-3	TRBD2	.	TGCGCCAGCAGTGAGGATTCTCTAGCGGGAGGCACAGATACGCAGTATTTT	CASSEDSLAGGTDTQYF
TRBV6-2/TRBV6-3	TRBJ2-7	TRBD1	few	TGTGCCAGCAGGCAGACAGGGCCGGGGAACGAGCAGTACTTC	CASRQTGPGNEQYF
TRBV19	TRBJ2-1	TRBD2	.	TGTGCCAGTAGCGACGGGAGGGCCTACAATGAGCAGTTCTTC	CASSDGRAYNEQFF
TRBV7-8	TRBJ2-3	TRBD2	once	TGTGCCAGCAGCTTACGGCGGGGGGACTCAGATACGCAGTATTTT	CASSLRRGDSDTQYF
TRBV29-1	TRBJ1-2	.	.	TGCGGCGTTGAAGAAATAGACACGCTCTATGGCTACACCTTC	CGVEEIDTLYGYTF
TRBV27	TRBJ2-7	TRBD2	.	TGTGCCAGCAGAGCGGGGGGGCCTTTCAATGAGCAGTACTTC	CASRAGGPFNEQYF
TRBV6-5	TRBJ2-3	.	.	TGTGCCAGCAGAGTAAGACGCACAGATACGCAGTATTTT	CASRVRRTDTQYF
TRBV12-3/TRBV12-4	TRBJ2-4	.	.	TGTGCCGGCAAGGACAAAAACATTCAGTACTTC	CAGKDKNIQYF
TRBV20-1	TRBJ1-1	.	.	TGCAGTGCTAGAGCCCCGGGCCGGGGGGCTGAAGCTTTCTTT	CSARAPGRGAEAFF
TRBV15	TRBJ2-1	TRBD2	few	TGTGCCACCAGCAGAGGTACTAGCGGGGGCTCCTACAATGAGCAGTTCTTC	CATSRGTSGGSYNEQFF
TRBV28	TRBJ1-2	.	few	TGTGCCAGCAGTTTATTGGAGGGAGGCTACACCTTC	CASSLLEGGYTF
TRBV5-1	TRBJ2-1	TRBD2	few	TGCGCCAGCAGCTTGGAAGTTAGCGGGAGTTCAAATGAGCAGTTCTTC	CASSLEVSGSSNEQFF
TRBV24-1	TRBJ2-7	.	.	TGTGCCACCAGTGATTCACAGGGCGGCTATGAATTTGAGCAGTACTTC	CATSDSQGGYEFEQYF
TRBV6-2/TRBV6-3	TRBJ1-2	.	.	TGTGCCAGCAGTTACGCAGGGATCTATGGCTACACCTTC	CASSYAGIYGYTF
TRBV7-6	TRBJ2-5	TRBD1	many	TGTGCCAGCAGTCCCCGACAGGGAGAGACCCAGTACTTC	CASSPRQGETQYF
TRBV24-1	TRBJ2-5	.	.	TGTGCCACAGAGGGACTGGCGGGGGAGACCCAGTACTTC	CATEGLAGETQYF
TRBV3-1	TRBJ1-5	.	few	TGTGCCAGCAGCCAAGATCTTACAGAGAATCAGCCCCAGCATTTT	CASSQDLTENQPQHF
TRBV5-1	TRBJ2-3	TRBD2	few	TGCGCCAGCAGCGATCCGAGCGGGAGCGGGGCAGATACGCAGTATTTT	CASSDPSGSGADTQYF
TRBV12-3/TRBV12-4	TRBJ1-2	TRBD1	.	TGTGCCAGCAGTTTCAGGACAGGGGGCTGTGGCTACACCTTC	CASSFRTGGCGYTF
TRBV27	TRBJ1-2	.	.	TGTGCCAGCAGTTTATCGGCAGGCCTTAACTATGGCTACACCTTC	CASSLSAGLNYGYTF
TRBV4-3	TRBJ2-1	.	few	TGCGCCAGCAGCCAAGATTTAAGGGTTTGGTACAATGAGCAGTTCTTC	CASSQDLRVWYNEQFF
TRBV29-1	TRBJ2-7	TRBD1	.	TGCAGCGTTGAAGGTTCCACAGGGGGCACAAAAAATGAGCAGTACTTC	CSVEGSTGGTKNEQYF
TRBV27	TRBJ2-1	TRBD2	many	TGTGCCATTCCGGAGGGCGGGGGACCTAACAATGAGCAGTTCTTC	CAIPEGGGPNNEQFF
TRBV7-2	TRBJ2-3	.	.	TGTGCCAGCAGCGAGATACGCACAGATACGCAGTATTTT	CASSEIRTDTQYF
TRBV20-1	TRBJ2-3	TRBD2	once	TGCAGTGCTATTTGGCGGGGGGCCTCTGAAGACACAGATACGCAGTATTTT	CSAIWRGASEDTDTQYF
TRBV28	TRBJ2-7	TRBD1	.	TGTGCCAGCAGTTGGCAGCAGGGACAGGGTGGCTGCGAGCAGTACTTC	CASSWQQGQGGCEQYF
TRBV6-5	TRBJ1-1	.	.	TGTGCCAGCATTGACCCCAGGAGGAACACTGAAGCTTTCTTT	CASIDPRRNTEAFF
TRBV29-1	TRBJ1-2	.	few	TGCAGCGTTGATCTAACGCAGAGTAACTATGGCTACACCTTC	CSVDLTQSNYGYTF